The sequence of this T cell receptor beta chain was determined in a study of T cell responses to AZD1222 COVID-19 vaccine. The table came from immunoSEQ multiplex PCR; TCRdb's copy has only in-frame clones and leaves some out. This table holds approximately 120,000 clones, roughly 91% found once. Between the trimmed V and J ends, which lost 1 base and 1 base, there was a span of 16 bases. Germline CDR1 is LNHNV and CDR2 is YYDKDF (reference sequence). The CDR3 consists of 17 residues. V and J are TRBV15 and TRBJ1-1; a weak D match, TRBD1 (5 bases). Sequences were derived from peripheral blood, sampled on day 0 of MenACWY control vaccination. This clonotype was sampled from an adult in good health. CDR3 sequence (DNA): TGTGCCACCAGCAGAGTACGACAGTTGACGGGGAACACTGAAGCTTTCTTT. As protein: CATSRVRQLTGNTEAFF.